These 17 T cell receptor beta chains share one sample of origin, sequenced in a study of glioma-infiltrating T cells after dendritic cell vaccination. Only in-frame clones appear in the TCRdb table, and some are missing; sequencing was by immunoSEQ multiplex PCR. Among about 82,000 clones listed, 80% to 90% were seen once. This material consisted of blood, taken before dendritic cell vaccination. Source of these receptors: a human donor with glioblastoma.

This chain joins TRBV5-4 and TRBJ2-3; D might be TRBD2 (6 bases). CDR3 length equals 19 residues. V lost 4 bases and J 1 base, leaving 25 bases between the germline ends. CDR1 is SGHNT, CDR2 YYREEE, per germline (reference sequence). The CDR3 DNA follows: TGTGCCAGCAGCCCCGAGACGGCTCTCACTTGGGGGGGCACAGATACGCAGTATTTT. Translated: CASSPETALTWGGTDTQYF.

V is TRBV30 and J is TRBJ1-2, with 7 nucleotides matching TRBD1. This CDR3 region has 17 residues. Germline assignment: CDR1 GTSNPN and CDR2 SVGIG (reference sequence). V dropped 0 bases and J dropped 1; count of bases not matched to a gene: 11. The CDR3 DNA reads as TGTGCCTGGAGTGTACTGGCAGGGGGAAAGGGTAACTATGGCTACACCTTC. It specifies CAWSVLAGGKGNYGYTF.

The chain combines TRBV5-1 with TRBJ2-2, with 9 nucleotides matching TRBD1. Germline V gene sequence: CDR1 SGHRS, CDR2 YFSETQ. The trim removed 4 bases at V and 7 bases at J, leaving 11 bases unmatched. The CDR3 sequence is 16 residues long. The CDR3 DNA reads as TGCGCCAGCAGCCAAGGACAGGGGCGCGTTGACGGGGAGCTGTTTTTT. Translating it yields CASSQGQGRVDGELFF.

V is TRBV5-1 and J is TRBJ1-1, with D tentatively TRBD1 (6 bases). CDR3 length: 14 residues. Between the trimmed V and J ends, which lost 2 bases and 3 bases, there was a span of 11 bases. Looked up from germline, CDR1 is SGHRS and CDR2 is YFSETQ. The CDR3 region has the DNA TGCGCCAGCAGCTTAGGGGGGGTAGACACTGAAGCTTTCTTT. It translates to CASSLGGVDTEAFF.

The rearrangement joins TRBV18 to TRBJ2-6; 11 nucleotides align to TRBD1. This CDR3 comprises 18 residues. V trimming: 0 bases; J trimming: 3 bases; junction bases outside the gene matches: 4. The germline gives CDR1 KGHSH, CDR2 LQKENI. The chain's CDR3 is CASSPPGQGVDGANVLTF. CDR3 sequence (DNA): TGTGCCAGCTCACCACCGGGACAGGGGGTGGATGGGGCCAACGTCCTGACTTTC.

The gene calls are TRBV9 and TRBJ2-2, with D perhaps TRBD1 (5 bases). CDR3 length: 15 amino acids. V was shortened by 2 bases and J by 6 bases, with 14 bases between the two germline ends. Germline V CDR1 and CDR2: SGDLS, YYNGEE. The CDR3 sequence: CASSVRARDPGELFF. The CDR3 DNA follows: TGTGCCAGCAGCGTTCGTGCCAGGGATCCCGGGGAGCTGTTTTTT.

The V call is TRBV10-2, the J call TRBJ2-3; TRBD2 matches 10 bases. The germline CDR1 and CDR2 sequences are WSHSY and SAAADI. CDR3 length equals 15 residues. The V segment lost 3 bases and the J segment 5 bases; nucleotides outside the gene matches: 5. The CDR3 sequence: CASSDPSGGEDTQYF. The CDR3 DNA follows: TGCGCCAGCAGTGATCCTAGCGGGGGCGAAGATACGCAGTATTTT.

This clone occurred a few times. The rearrangement uses TRBV18 and TRBJ2-5; TRBD1 matches 7 bases. CDR3 length: 19 amino acids. The V and J ends lost 0 bases and 2 bases, in that order; junction bases with no gene match: 15. From germline, CDR1 is KGHSH and CDR2 LQKENI. CDR3 DNA sequence: TGTGCCAGCTCACCACCGCTCGTTACGGACAGGATTTCACAAGAGACCCAGTACTTC. It codes for CASSPPLVTDRISQETQYF.

The chain recombines TRBV2 with TRBJ1-2; D is ambiguous. CDR3 length: 13 residues. Per the germline V gene, CDR1 is SNHLY and CDR2 is FYNNEI. The ends were cut back, 2 bases at V and 4 bases at J, with 8 bases in the middle. The DNA of the CDR3 is TGTGCCAGCAGTGAACCCCAGTTCTATGGCTACACCTTC. This codes for CASSEPQFYGYTF.

The chain uses TRBV29-1 and TRBJ2-3; 8 nucleotides agree with TRBD2. The V and J ends lost 5 bases and 0 bases, in that order; junction bases with no gene match: 7. This CDR3 region has 15 residues. In germline, CDR1 is SQVTM, CDR2 ANQGSEA. CDR3 bases: TGCAGCGTTACATTAGCGGGATCTAGCACAGATACGCAGTATTTT. Residues: CSVTLAGSSTDTQYF.

The V and J genes are TRBV7-9 and TRBJ2-5, with 9 bases lining up with TRBD2. After removal of 3 bases from V and 4 bases from J, the junction contained 3 bases not matched to a gene. CDR1 SEHNR and CDR2 FQNEAQ come from the germline V gene (reference sequence). This CDR3 has 14 residues. The CDR3 DNA is TGTGCCAGCAGCTTGGGACTAGCCCCAGAGACCCAGTACTTC. Encoded protein: CASSLGLAPETQYF.

The rearrangement links TRBV18 to TRBJ2-2; maybe TRBD1 (6 bases). Per the germline V gene, CDR1 is KGHSH and CDR2 is LQKENI. Between the trimmed V and J ends, which lost 3 bases and 4 bases, there was a span of 24 bases. This CDR3 is built from 19 residues. In DNA, the CDR3 is TGTGCCAGCTCACCTCGGGACACATCGGGCTTACTAATCACCGGGGAGCTGTTTTTT. Its translation is CASSPRDTSGLLITGELFF. Looking up the rest from reference TRBV18 and TRBJ2-2 gives the full variable domain: NAGVMQNPRHLVRRRGQEARLRCSPMKGHSHVYWYRQLPEEGLKFMVYLQKENIIDESGMPKERFSAEFPKEGPSILRIQQVVRGDSAAYFCASSPRDTSGLLITGELFFGEGSRLTVL.

This rearrangement joins TRBV27 to TRBJ1-2; possible D gene TRBD1, 5 bases. The germline gives CDR1 MNHEY, CDR2 SMNVEV (reference sequence). Deletions cut 6 bases from V and 4 bases from J, with 15 bases between. The CDR3 contains 14 residues. The CDR3 DNA reads as TGTGCCAGCAGACCGGCGAGGGACTTCTATGGCTACACCTTC. Protein: CASRPARDFYGYTF.

The rearrangement links TRBV12-5 to TRBJ2-7, with TRBD2 matching 10 bases. CDR3 length: 17 amino acids. Germline values: CDR1 LGHNT, CDR2 FRNRAP. V shed 7 bases and J 0 bases; nucleotides not matched to a gene: 12. The CDR3 is CASALELAGSSSYEQYF. CDR3 in DNA: TGTGCTAGTGCCCTCGAACTAGCGGGGTCGAGCTCCTACGAGCAGTACTTC.

CDR3 nucleotides: TGCGCCAGCAGTGAAGGACAGAGATCCTACGAGCAGTACTTC. This gives the protein CASSEGQRSYEQYF. The chain employs TRBV10-2 and TRBJ2-7; D is possibly TRBD1 (6 bases). The germline CDR1 and CDR2 sequences are WSHSY and SAAADI. V lost 3 bases, J lost 1 base, and 10 bases lay in between. The CDR3 consists of 14 residues.

CDR3 sequence (DNA): TGTGCCAGCAGTGATTGGCAGGGGGCCTACGAGCAGTACTTC. It translates to CASSDWQGAYEQYF. The chain recombines TRBV6-4 with TRBJ2-7, with 7 bases aligning to TRBD1. V dropped 3 bases and J dropped 2; count of bases not matched to a gene: 4. Germline loops: CDR1 MRHNA, CDR2 SNTAGT. CDR3 length: 14 amino acids.

The rearrangement uses TRBV5-8 and TRBJ2-1, with D maybe TRBD2 (5 bases). CDR1 SGHTS and CDR2 YDEGEE come from the germline V gene. The CDR3 is 16 residues long. The V end lost 4 bases, the J end lost 7 bases, and 21 bases lay between the germline ends. The CDR3 spells CASSQSAGHPINEQFF. The CDR3, as DNA: TGTGCCAGCAGCCAAAGTGCGGGCCACCCCATTAATGAGCAGTTCTTC.